This entry features one T cell receptor (beta chain) sequence. Its target is not known. Time point reported: after neoadjuvant nivolumab, at surgical resection. The data were produced by immunoSEQ multiplex PCR, yet TCRdb's version contains in-frame clones alone and is incomplete. Of over 65,000 clones in the sample, roughly 90% are singletons; the top ten hold 2.5% to 3.5%. The CDR3 runs 15 residues. Germline CDR1 is SGHVS and CDR2 is FQNEAQ. The V gene end was trimmed by 5 bases and the J gene end by 10 bases; junction bases not matched to a gene: 10. The sample comes from a study of neoadjuvant anti-PD-1 for oral cavity cancer. Findings and caveats of the study: PBMC Gini-index clonality exceeded responders' in non-responders post-nivolumab. Only a few patients per response group were TCR-analyzed; validation needed.

This TCR came from a person aged 40 to 85 with oral cavity squamous cell carcinoma. The chain links TRBV7-8 to TRBJ1-6; TRBD1 matches 8 bases. Sequencing was performed on PBMCs, taken after nivolumab (anti-PD-1) treatment. The CDR3 spells CASSLLTGAYSPLHF. CDR3 DNA sequence: TGTGCCAGCAGCCTCTTGACAGGGGCTTACTCACCCCTCCACTTT.